Below, 9 T cell receptor beta chains from the same sample are listed, as sequenced in a study of T cell responses to AZD1222 COVID-19 vaccine. Sequencing was performed with immunoSEQ multiplex PCR; in TCRdb, only in-frame clones are kept and a portion is missing. The profile covers 25,000 to 35,000 clones, with about 89% appearing a single time and about 1.2% taken by the ten largest. Here the sequenced sample was peripheral blood, taken on day 0 of AZD1222 vaccination. The source is an adult in good health.

The chain links TRBV3-1 (or the pseudogene TRBV3-2) to TRBJ2-7; perhaps TRBD2 as D (6 bases). The CDR3 loop spans 14 amino acids. Germline V gene lookup returns CDR1 LGHDT and CDR2 YNNKEL (reference sequence). Trimming removed 5 bases from V and 7 bases from J, with 18 bases in between. The CDR3 spells CASSSGGGTSEQYF. As DNA, the CDR3 is TGTGCCAGCAGCTCCGGCGGAGGGACTTCGGAGCAGTACTTC.

The chain links TRBV11-2 to TRBJ2-7, with TRBD2 as a possible D gene (5 bases). The germline CDR1 and CDR2 sequences are SGHAT and FQNNGV. The CDR3 sequence is 14 residues long. Trimming cost V 7 bases and J 6 bases, with 19 bases left between them. CDR3: CASTKLGVEGEQYF. Written as DNA, the CDR3 is TGTGCCAGCACTAAACTCGGGGTAGAAGGCGAGCAGTACTTC.

This chain links TRBV5-1 with TRBJ2-2; a possible D gene is TRBD1 (7 bases). The CDR3 totals 16 residues. With 7 bases removed from V and 7 bases from J, the gap between germline ends came to 23 bases. Germline V CDR1 and CDR2: SGHRS, YFSETQ. CDR3 loop: CASEPTGPGANGELFF. The CDR3 DNA reads as TGCGCCAGCGAACCGACAGGGCCGGGAGCGAACGGGGAGCTGTTTTTT.

V is TRBV18 and J is TRBJ2-1, with a possible D match to TRBD2 (6 bases). Trimming removed 3 bases from V and 0 bases from J, with 9 bases in between. The CDR3 sequence is 15 residues long. CDR1 and CDR2 from the germline V gene are KGHSH and LQKENI. CDR3 amino acids: CASSPETSSYNEQFF. CDR3 DNA: TGTGCCAGCTCACCTGAGACTAGCTCCTACAATGAGCAGTTCTTC.

The V and J genes are TRBV6-1 and TRBJ2-2, with 10 nucleotides matching TRBD2. Trimming cost V 4 bases and J 4 bases; bases outside gene matches: 12. The CDR3 contains 18 residues. Per germline, CDR1 MNHNS and CDR2 SASEGT. The CDR3 is CASSGRTSGAQGTGELFF. Written as DNA, the CDR3 is TGTGCCAGCAGTGGGCGGACTAGCGGAGCCCAGGGCACCGGGGAGCTGTTTTTT.

J is TRBJ1-1 and V is TRBV7-2; the match to TRBD1 covers 9 bases. From germline, CDR1 is SGHTA and CDR2 FQGNSA. CDR3 length: 15 amino acids. V lost 1 base to trimming and J lost 5 bases; unmatched junction nucleotides: 5. The CDR3 loop is CASSLVGQGITEAFF. The CDR3 DNA reads as TGTGCCAGCAGCTTAGTGGGACAGGGTATTACTGAAGCTTTCTTT.

The table lists this clone with a count of one. The gene calls are TRBV7-2 and TRBJ2-2, with 10 bases fitting TRBD2. Per germline, CDR1 SGHTA and CDR2 FQGNSA. The CDR3 covers 15 residues. Unmatched junction bases numbered 4, after V lost 4 bases and J lost 5 bases. The CDR3 protein is CASSSPSGSTGELFF. CDR3 DNA sequence: TGTGCCAGCAGCTCCCCTAGCGGGAGTACCGGGGAGCTGTTTTTT.

The CDR3: CAWSLEARTEAFF. CDR3 in DNA: TGTGCCTGGAGTTTGGAGGCCCGAACTGAAGCTTTCTTT. V usage is TRBV30 and J usage is TRBJ1-1; D unresolved. The germline gives CDR1 GTSNPN, CDR2 SVGIG (reference sequence). This CDR3 is built from 13 residues. V dropped 2 bases and J dropped 5 bases, with 12 bases sitting between them.

The rearrangement uses TRBV19 and TRBJ2-3; D may be TRBD2 (7 bases). This CDR3 has 14 residues. CDR1 is LNHDA and CDR2 is SQIVND in the germline V gene (reference sequence). The V end was cut by 11 bases, the J end by 0 bases, with 15 bases between. CDR3: CAAGVRGSTDTQYF. In DNA form, the CDR3 reads TGTGCCGCGGGGGTAAGGGGGAGCACAGATACGCAGTATTTT.